One and the same sample provided the 20 T cell receptor beta chains below, sequenced in a study of CD8+ T cells in alopecia areata. Extracted RNA was reverse transcribed, and the resulting cDNA served as sequencing template. Sequencing used immunoSEQ multiplex PCR; TCRdb keeps in-frame clones, though not all of them. This table holds about 70,000 clones, approximately 43% found once. The sequencing used CD8+ T cells sorted from blood, collected at week 0. The receptor set was obtained from a human donor with alopecia areata.

The chain links TRBV7-9 to TRBJ1-1; TRBD1 aligns across 10 bases. The CDR3 loop spans 15 amino acids. Germline CDR1 reads SEHNR; CDR2 reads FQNEAQ (reference sequence). Losses at the gene ends were 7 bases for V and 1 base for J; bases not matched to a gene: 6. The CDR3 DNA sequence: TGTGCCAGCACCCCAGGACAGGGGGGGAACACTGAAGCTTTCTTT. Amino acids: CASTPGQGGNTEAFF. The full variable domain, with the rest looked up from reference TRBV7-9 and TRBJ1-1, is DTGVSQNPRHKITKRGQNVTFRCDPISEHNRLYWYRQTLGQGPEFLTYFQNEAQLEKSRLLSDRFSAERPKGSFSTLEIQRTEQGDSAMYLCASTPGQGGNTEAFFGQGTRLTVV.

The chain carries TRBV6-5 and TRBJ2-7, with TRBD1 as a possible D gene (6 bases). This CDR3 comprises 14 residues. Trimming removed 2 bases at V and 0 bases at J, with 8 bases between. CDR1 is MNHEY and CDR2 is SVGAGI in the germline V gene. CDR3 in amino acids: CASSYKDSSYEQYF. The CDR3 coding sequence is TGTGCCAGCAGTTACAAGGACAGCTCCTACGAGCAGTACTTC.

The chain couples TRBV9 to TRBJ2-7; D possibly matches TRBD1 or TRBD2 (5 bases each). V shed 5 bases and J shed 6 bases, with 18 bases lying between them. Looked up from germline, CDR1 is SGDLS and CDR2 is YYNGEE. CDR3 length: 14 residues. This CDR3 reads CASSPWDQVSEQYF. In DNA, the CDR3 is TGTGCCAGCAGTCCGTGGGACCAGGTCTCCGAGCAGTACTTC.

Of note for this clone: Other DNA sequences of this sample code for an identical CDR3. The V and J genes are TRBV7-9 and TRBJ2-7; TRBD2 is a possible D gene (6 bases). Between the trimmed V and J ends, which lost 4 bases and 1 base, there was a span of 11 bases. The CDR3 is 14 residues long. The germline V gene has CDR1 SEHNR and CDR2 FQNEAQ (reference sequence). CDR3 coding DNA: TGTGCCAGCAGCTCTAGCGTAACGTCCTACGAGCAGTACTTC. Encoded protein: CASSSSVTSYEQYF.

V and J are TRBV27 and TRBJ1-5; D remains unclear. This CDR3 has 13 amino acids. The V gene's germline CDR1 is MNHEY and CDR2 SMNVEV (reference sequence). The germline V and J ends were trimmed by 3 bases and 1 base, with 4 bases remaining between them. CDR3 DNA sequence: TGTGCCAGCAGTTTGGGCAGCAATCAGCCCCAGCATTTT. Translation gives CASSLGSNQPQHF.

This chain links TRBV29-1 with TRBJ2-1, with 10 bases fitting TRBD2. This CDR3 region has 11 residues. Germline V gene data show CDR1 as SQVTM and CDR2 as ANQGSEA. The V and J ends lost 6 bases and 9 bases, in that order; junction bases with no gene match: 2. DNA for the CDR3: TGCAGCGTGAGACTAGCGGGTGAGCAGTTCTTC. This codes for CSVRLAGEQFF.

In nucleotides, the CDR3 is TGCGCCAGCAGCCCCTACGAACGGGACAATGAGCAGTTCTTC. Translation: CASSPYERDNEQFF. This chain uses TRBV5-1 with TRBJ2-1, with D uncertain. The CDR3 consists of 14 residues. Germline lookup yields CDR1 SGHRS and CDR2 YFSETQ. Between the trimmed V and J ends, which lost 4 bases and 5 bases, there was a span of 13 bases.

The chain carries TRBV27 and TRBJ2-5, with 8 bases fitting TRBD1. J was trimmed by 5 bases and V by 5 bases; bases with no gene match: 7. The CDR3 totals 14 residues. CDR1 MNHEY and CDR2 SMNVEV come from the germline V gene (reference sequence). The CDR3 nucleotides read TGTGCCAGCAGTGACAGGGGCAATTTGGAGACCCAGTACTTC. Its protein product is CASSDRGNLETQYF.

This clone was detected a few times. The chain joins TRBV28 to TRBJ2-4, with no clear D. This CDR3 has 20 residues. V lost 2 bases and J 0 bases, leaving 23 bases between the germline ends. Germline V gene sequence: CDR1 MDHEN, CDR2 SYDVKM. CDR3 DNA sequence: TGTGCCAGCAGTTTAGTCCTACTGACTTCAACAGTAGTAGCCAAAAACATTCAGTACTTC. Translating gives CASSLVLLTSTVVAKNIQYF.

The chain has TRBV4-2 and TRBJ2-7; D might be TRBD1 (6 bases). CDR3 length: 14 residues. CDR1 is LGHNA and CDR2 is YNFKEQ in the germline V gene. V lost 1 base, J lost 2 bases, and 9 bases lay in between. The CDR3 coding sequence is TGTGCCAGCAGCCAAGGGACAGCTGCCTACGAGCAGTACTTC. Translation: CASSQGTAAYEQYF.

The V gene is TRBV4-1, the J gene TRBJ2-3; D may correspond to TRBD1 or TRBD2 (5 bases each). Germline V gene lookup returns CDR1 MGHRA and CDR2 YSYEKL. Trimming shortened V by 0 bases and J by 1 base, and 14 bases separated the two germline ends. The CDR3 extends over 17 amino acids. CDR3 in DNA: TGCGCCAGCAGCCAAGAAGGGACCGGATGGGGCACAGATACGCAGTATTTT. Its protein is CASSQEGTGWGTDTQYF.

The gene calls are TRBV7-9 and TRBJ2-3; D is undetermined. The germline gives CDR1 SEHNR, CDR2 FQNEAQ (reference sequence). This CDR3 contains 13 residues. V lost 2 bases and J lost 3, with 6 bases in between. The DNA of the CDR3 is TGTGCCAGCAGCTTATTCCAAACAGATACGCAGTATTTT. Protein sequence: CASSLFQTDTQYF. The full variable domain, completed using reference TRBV7-9 and TRBJ2-3, is DTGVSQNPRHKITKRGQNVTFRCDPISEHNRLYWYRQTLGQGPEFLTYFQNEAQLEKSRLLSDRFSAERPKGSFSTLEIQRTEQGDSAMYLCASSLFQTDTQYFGPGTRLTVL.

This clone was detected only a few times. The V call is TRBV6-5, the J call TRBJ2-1; 14 bases are shared with TRBD2. CDR3 length: 15 amino acids. Trimming removed 6 bases from V and 9 bases from J; junction bases left unmatched: 7. In germline, CDR1 is MNHEY, CDR2 SVGAGI. CDR3 DNA: TGTGCCAGCAGGTCTGGGACTAGCGGGAGTATTGAGCAGTTCTTC. Amino acid sequence: CASRSGTSGSIEQFF.

This clone came up a few times. This chain connects TRBV6-1 to TRBJ1-5, with 7 nucleotides matching TRBD1. CDR1 MNHNS and CDR2 SASEGT come from the germline V gene. The CDR3 has 13 residues. Trimming cost V 5 bases and J 6 bases; bases outside gene matches: 4. In DNA form, the CDR3 reads TGTGCCAGCAGTAGACAGGGCCCTCAGCCCCAGCATTTT. Translation: CASSRQGPQPQHF.

Only a few counts were recorded for this clone. One junction end does not reproduce the germline sequence, and a read error may be involved. CDR3 sequence reads: CASSQPGDQETQYF. CDR3 DNA: TGTGCCAGCAGCCAACCGGGAGACCAAGAGACCCAGTACTTC. V and J are TRBV4-1 and TRBJ2-5; D possibly corresponds to TRBD2 (6 bases). The germline gives CDR1 MGHRA, CDR2 YSYEKL. The CDR3 length is 14 residues.

This chain links TRBV9 with TRBJ2-7; D is unclear. CDR1 SGDLS and CDR2 YYNGEE come from the germline V gene. V was pared by 3 bases and J by 7 bases, with 14 bases between. The CDR3 length is 13 residues. DNA of the CDR3: TGTGCCAGCAGCGCCGAACTAAATCGGGAGCAGTACTTC. Its translation is CASSAELNREQYF.

This clone came up a few times. The V and J genes are TRBV29-1 and TRBJ1-1; D unclear. CDR3 length: 12 residues. Between the trimmed V and J ends, which lost 3 bases and 1 base, there was a span of 6 bases. Per germline, CDR1 SQVTM and CDR2 ANQGSEA. CDR3 in DNA: TGCAGCGTTGATTTGGGGAACACTGAAGCTTTCTTT. This encodes CSVDLGNTEAFF. Full variable domain (rest looked up from reference TRBV29-1 and TRBJ1-1): SAVISQKPSRDICQRGTSLTIQCQVDSQVTMMFWYRQQPGQSLTLIATANQGSEATYESGFVIDKFPISRPNLTFSTLTVSNMSPEDSSIYLCSVDLGNTEAFFGQGTRLTVV.

The rearrangement uses TRBV4-3 and TRBJ2-4; 7 bases are shared with TRBD2. Losses at the gene ends were 0 bases for V and 5 bases for J; bases not matched to a gene: 10. The CDR3 sequence is 17 residues long. Germline CDR1 LGHNA, CDR2 YSLEER. The CDR3 here is CASSQDRVGGPQNIQYF. The CDR3 region has the DNA TGCGCCAGCAGCCAAGATCGTGTGGGAGGGCCTCAAAACATTCAGTACTTC.

In its sample, this clone was seen once. The chain employs TRBV11-2 and TRBJ2-7, with no clear D. The germline V gene has CDR1 SGHAT and CDR2 FQNNGV. The CDR3 is 15 residues long. Trimming took 4 bases from V and 3 from J, leaving 16 bases between them. For the CDR3, the DNA is TGTGCCAGCAGCTACTTGGGGATAAAAAACTACGAGCAGTACTTC. It translates to CASSYLGIKNYEQYF. Full variable domain (outside the CDR3, taken from reference TRBV11-2 and TRBJ2-7): EAGVAQSPRYKIIEKRQSVAFWCNPISGHATLYWYQQILGQGPKLLIQFQNNGVVDDSQLPKDRFSAERLKGVDSTLKIQPAKLEDSAVYLCASSYLGIKNYEQYFGPGTRLTVT.

The rearrangement uses TRBV10-2 and TRBJ2-2; D gene uncertain. V was shortened by 2 bases and J by 3 bases, with 7 bases between the two germline ends. The CDR3 extends over 14 amino acids. CDR1 and CDR2 from the germline V gene are WSHSY and SAAADI. CDR3 coding DNA: TGCGCCAGCAGTGAGAGTGGGGACACCGGGGAGCTGTTTTTT. Its protein is CASSESGDTGELFF.